Sequencing of this TCR beta chain was carried out in a study of graft-versus-host responses after intestinal transplantation. Overall study: Every recipient underwent anti-thymocyte globulin induction, then tacrolimus and steroids for 3 to 4 years. Study-level points and caveats: Researchers found peak circulating GvH clone levels linked to early post-transplant HvG declines. Allografts of one patient group, those with graft-donor T cell macrochimerism, had high graft-versus-host to host-versus-graft clonal ratios. Among recipient marrow samples, GvH clones were found; some appeared first in ileum or blood.

As to this clone: As yet, its antigen is unknown.

The V end lost 3 bases, the J end lost 1 base, and 21 bases lay between the germline ends. CDR1 LNHNV and CDR2 YYDKDF come from the germline V gene (reference sequence). This CDR3 has 18 residues. Using immunoSEQ multiplex PCR, the repertoire was profiled, and TCRdb retains in-frame clones only, with some absent. The top ten clones hold 0.45% to 0.6% of a sample with fewer than 30,000 clones, about 92% of them seen once. This receptor was taken from a human patient who received an intestinal transplant, so some T cells may come from the graft donor. The specimen comprised PBMCs, sampled 18 days after transplant. The chain joins TRBV15 to TRBJ1-1; D ambiguous. The CDR3 nucleotides read TGTGCCACCAGCAGTCCCCGGAGGAGGCGGGAAGAGAACACTGAAGCTTTCTTT. The encoded protein is CATSSPRRRREENTEAFF.